This paragraph covers one T cell receptor beta chain sequence. The sample originates from a study of blood T cell repertoires in COVID-19. About the research overall: Donors in the United States, Italy and Spain gave samples during acute or convalescent COVID-19. The cDNA or gDNA used as material had been derived from T cells, B-cell-depleted T cells, or PBMCs.

Original analysis: By means of reference gene primer amplification, nucleated cell counts were estimated. Using immunoSEQ multiplex PCR, the repertoire was profiled, and TCRdb retains in-frame clones only, with some absent. V, J and clone size were drawn from that table, and D and trimming were deduced from the DNA. This table holds 190,000 or so clones, 85% to 90% found once. The CDR3 has 14 amino acids. Per the germline V gene, CDR1 is SGHRS and CDR2 is YFSETQ. The ends were cut back, 5 bases at V and 2 bases at J, with 12 bases in the middle. The sequence was collected from a man aged 55 to 70 who had recovered from COVID-19. Sequenced sample: peripheral blood. V gene TRBV5-1 combines with J gene TRBJ2-3; D is possibly TRBD1 (6 bases). The CDR3: CASSGGRVTDTQYF. In nucleotides, the CDR3 is TGCGCCAGCAGTGGGGGCAGAGTCACAGATACGCAGTATTTT.